Listed below are T cell receptor beta chains from one sample, sequenced in a study of response to subunit inactivated influenza vaccine. TCRdb re-called the RT-PCR reads through MiXCR, storing one row per CDR3 protein. The table has some 500,000 distinct CDR3 sequences, 10% to 15% seen once; the top ten hold over 10%. Source: PBMCs from blood, taken 45 days after vaccination. The receptors derive from a man aged 50 to 59 who received an inactivated influenza vaccine. Both conserved end residues are trimmed from each CDR3. Each record gives: V gene, J gene, CDR3 protein.

v_call: TRBV11-3; j_call: TRBJ2-1; cdr3_aa: ASSSHYNEQF
v_call: TRBV6-5; j_call: TRBJ2-7; cdr3_aa: ASSYSQGYEQY
v_call: TRBV29-1; j_call: TRBJ2-3; cdr3_aa: SVSTSGSSTDTQY
v_call: TRBV7-3; j_call: TRBJ2-1; cdr3_aa: ASSLSGSLGYNEQF
v_call: TRBV20-1; j_call: TRBJ1-2; cdr3_aa: SATMGPGGYT
v_call: TRBV20-1; j_call: TRBJ2-3; cdr3_aa: SANNLGRTDTQY
v_call: TRBV2; j_call: TRBJ1-3; cdr3_aa: ASSEIRASRNTIY
v_call: TRBV7-2; j_call: TRBJ2-2; cdr3_aa: ASSLAGFGELF
v_call: TRBV5-5; j_call: TRBJ2-3; cdr3_aa: AISFADSGQY
v_call: TRBV9; j_call: TRBJ2-5; cdr3_aa: ASSVGGGRETQY
v_call: TRBV10-3; j_call: TRBJ2-2; cdr3_aa: AISDKGTTGELF
v_call: TRBV4-2; j_call: TRBJ2-3; cdr3_aa: ASSQPLLAGGEDTQY
v_call: TRBV7-3; j_call: TRBJ2-3; cdr3_aa: ASSLGVGASSTDTQY
v_call: TRBV29-1; j_call: TRBJ2-7; cdr3_aa: SVYGTYYEQY
v_call: TRBV24-1; j_call: TRBJ2-3; cdr3_aa: ATSDRASGLRADTQY
v_call: TRBV12-3/TRBV12-4; j_call: TRBJ1-1; cdr3_aa: ASLRGQAAILNTEAF
v_call: TRBV20-1; j_call: TRBJ2-1; cdr3_aa: SAATGGSRNEQF
v_call: TRBV10-3; j_call: TRBJ2-7; cdr3_aa: AISDPTGNHYEQY
v_call: TRBV6-5; j_call: TRBJ1-2; cdr3_aa: ASSLEFRTGPGSHGYT
v_call: TRBV10-3; j_call: TRBJ1-5; cdr3_aa: AISDQNQPQH
v_call: TRBV12-3/TRBV12-4; j_call: TRBJ2-7; cdr3_aa: ASSGQGKRYEQY
v_call: TRBV28; j_call: TRBJ2-7; cdr3_aa: ASIGSLSSYEQY
v_call: TRBV4-3; j_call: TRBJ2-4; cdr3_aa: ASSRYGQGGLAKNIQY
v_call: TRBV6-2/TRBV6-3; j_call: TRBJ2-3; cdr3_aa: ASTNRGGTDTQY
v_call: TRBV20-1; j_call: TRBJ2-7; cdr3_aa: SAFGQGIYEQY
v_call: TRBV20-1; j_call: TRBJ1-2; cdr3_aa: SARGADRGHGYT
v_call: TRBV20-1; j_call: TRBJ2-7; cdr3_aa: SARVGDYEQY
v_call: TRBV28; j_call: TRBJ2-2; cdr3_aa: ASSRGGTGNTGELF
v_call: TRBV5-1; j_call: TRBJ2-7; cdr3_aa: ASRKGASYEQY
v_call: TRBV20-1; j_call: TRBJ2-3; cdr3_aa: SARAGIADTQY
v_call: TRBV6-1; j_call: TRBJ2-7; cdr3_aa: ASSEGGEWDEQY
v_call: TRBV20-1; j_call: TRBJ2-3; cdr3_aa: SAPLGTGSTDTQY
v_call: TRBV20-1; j_call: TRBJ1-4; cdr3_aa: SASPIRGITNEKLF
v_call: TRBV5-5; j_call: TRBJ2-7; cdr3_aa: ASSLRPPGQGISEQY
v_call: TRBV7-9; j_call: TRBJ2-7; cdr3_aa: VSSNHGVDEQY
v_call: TRBV24-1; j_call: TRBJ2-3; cdr3_aa: ATSIGPQDTQY
v_call: TRBV4-3; j_call: TRBJ2-7; cdr3_aa: ASSLKQGRGYEQY
v_call: TRBV2; j_call: TRBJ2-3; cdr3_aa: ASSVPWGRDTQY
v_call: TRBV12-3/TRBV12-4; j_call: TRBJ2-5; cdr3_aa: ASSAPPTGETQY
v_call: TRBV20-1; j_call: TRBJ1-5; cdr3_aa: SARRFAQPQH
v_call: TRBV11-3; j_call: TRBJ2-2; cdr3_aa: ASSLNRGRTGELF
v_call: TRBV30; j_call: TRBJ1-1; cdr3_aa: AWSLDTEAF
v_call: TRBV12-3/TRBV12-4; j_call: TRBJ2-1; cdr3_aa: ASSPQDGLYNEQF
v_call: TRBV29-1; j_call: TRBJ2-2; cdr3_aa: SVDRGANTGELF
v_call: TRBV4-3; j_call: TRBJ2-7; cdr3_aa: ASSPGIGKDYEQY
v_call: TRBV24-1; j_call: TRBJ2-3; cdr3_aa: ATRAGQGFADTQY
v_call: TRBV5-1; j_call: TRBJ2-1; cdr3_aa: ASSWGTGGYNEQF
v_call: TRBV5-1; j_call: TRBJ2-1; cdr3_aa: ASSLATSGSINEQF
v_call: TRBV14; j_call: TRBJ1-1; cdr3_aa: ASRLTGGELANTEAF
v_call: TRBV25-1; j_call: TRBJ1-5; cdr3_aa: ASHMGDRDYSNQPQH
v_call: TRBV7-2; j_call: TRBJ2-5; cdr3_aa: ATTGGWLSGETQY
v_call: TRBV10-3; j_call: TRBJ1-2; cdr3_aa: AISESTYGYT
v_call: TRBV4-1; j_call: TRBJ2-3; cdr3_aa: ASSQSGGYGWNTQY
v_call: TRBV10-3; j_call: TRBJ2-1; cdr3_aa: AISGVAGGSYNEQF
v_call: TRBV10-1; j_call: TRBJ2-7; cdr3_aa: ASSESPTGRFYEQY
v_call: TRBV11-2; j_call: TRBJ2-2; cdr3_aa: ASSSNRGGGLF
v_call: TRBV25-1; j_call: TRBJ1-6; cdr3_aa: ASSEGTPGMALH
v_call: TRBV15; j_call: TRBJ1-2; cdr3_aa: ATSRAGPGGGYT
v_call: TRBV10-2; j_call: TRBJ2-7; cdr3_aa: ASSDPQGLSYEQY
v_call: TRBV12-3/TRBV12-4; j_call: TRBJ1-5; cdr3_aa: ASSPDSLEPQH